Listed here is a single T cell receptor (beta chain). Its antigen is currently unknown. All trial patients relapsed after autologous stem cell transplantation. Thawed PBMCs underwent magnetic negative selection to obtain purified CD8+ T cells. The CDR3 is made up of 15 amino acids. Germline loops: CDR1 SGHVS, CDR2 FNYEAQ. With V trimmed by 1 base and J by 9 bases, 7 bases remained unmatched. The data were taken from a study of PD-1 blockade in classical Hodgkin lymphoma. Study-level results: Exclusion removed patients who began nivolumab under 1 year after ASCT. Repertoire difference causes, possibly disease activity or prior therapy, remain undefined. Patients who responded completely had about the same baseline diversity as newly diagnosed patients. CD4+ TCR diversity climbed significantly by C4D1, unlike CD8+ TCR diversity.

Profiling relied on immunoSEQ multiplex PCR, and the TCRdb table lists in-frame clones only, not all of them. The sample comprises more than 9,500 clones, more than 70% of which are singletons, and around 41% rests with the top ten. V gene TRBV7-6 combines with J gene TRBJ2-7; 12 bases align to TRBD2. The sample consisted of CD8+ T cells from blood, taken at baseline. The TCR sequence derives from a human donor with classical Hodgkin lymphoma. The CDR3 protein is CASSLVASGRAAQYF. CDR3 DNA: TGTGCCAGCAGCTTAGTTGCTAGCGGGAGGGCCGCGCAGTACTTC.